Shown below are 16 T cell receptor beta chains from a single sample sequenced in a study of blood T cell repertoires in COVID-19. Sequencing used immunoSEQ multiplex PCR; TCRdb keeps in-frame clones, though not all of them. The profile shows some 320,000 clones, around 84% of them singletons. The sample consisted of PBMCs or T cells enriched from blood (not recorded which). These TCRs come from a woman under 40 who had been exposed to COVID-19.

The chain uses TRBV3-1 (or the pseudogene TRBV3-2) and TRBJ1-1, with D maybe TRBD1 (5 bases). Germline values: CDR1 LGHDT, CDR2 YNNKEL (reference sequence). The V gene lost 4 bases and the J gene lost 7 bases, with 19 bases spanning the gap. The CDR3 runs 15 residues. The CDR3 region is CASSPRSVGGGEAFF. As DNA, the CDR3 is TGTGCCAGCAGCCCCCGCTCCGTCGGGGGTGGTGAAGCTTTCTTT.

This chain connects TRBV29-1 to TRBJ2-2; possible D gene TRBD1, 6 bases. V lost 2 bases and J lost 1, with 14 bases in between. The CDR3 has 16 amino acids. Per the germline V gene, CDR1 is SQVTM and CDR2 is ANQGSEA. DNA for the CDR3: TGCAGCGTTGAAAAAACCGGGACAAAGAACACCGGGGAGCTGTTTTTT. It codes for CSVEKTGTKNTGELFF.

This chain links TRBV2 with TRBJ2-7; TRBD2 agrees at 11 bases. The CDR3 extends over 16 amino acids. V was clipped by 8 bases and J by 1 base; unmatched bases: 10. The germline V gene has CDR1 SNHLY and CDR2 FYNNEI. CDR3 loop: CASAYKTSGSSYEQYF. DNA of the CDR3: TGTGCCAGCGCATACAAAACTAGCGGGAGTTCCTACGAGCAGTACTTC.

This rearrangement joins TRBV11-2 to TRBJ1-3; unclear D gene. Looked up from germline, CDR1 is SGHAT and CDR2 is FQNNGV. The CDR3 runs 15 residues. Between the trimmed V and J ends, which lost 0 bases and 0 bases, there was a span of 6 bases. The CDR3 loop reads CASSLDPVSGNTIYF. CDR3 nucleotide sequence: TGTGCCAGCAGCTTAGATCCAGTCTCTGGAAACACCATATATTTT.

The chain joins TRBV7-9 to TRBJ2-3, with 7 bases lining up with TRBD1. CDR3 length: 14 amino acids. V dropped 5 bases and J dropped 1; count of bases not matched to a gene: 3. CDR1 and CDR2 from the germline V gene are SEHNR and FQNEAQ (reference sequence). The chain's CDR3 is CASSGQGGTDTQYF. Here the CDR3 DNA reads TGTGCCAGCAGCGGTCAGGGGGGCACAGATACGCAGTATTTT.

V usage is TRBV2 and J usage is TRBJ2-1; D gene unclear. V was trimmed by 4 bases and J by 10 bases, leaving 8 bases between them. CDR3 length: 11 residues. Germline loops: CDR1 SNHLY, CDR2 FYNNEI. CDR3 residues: CASSATVEQFF. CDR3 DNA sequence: TGTGCCAGCAGTGCTACCGTCGAGCAGTTCTTC.

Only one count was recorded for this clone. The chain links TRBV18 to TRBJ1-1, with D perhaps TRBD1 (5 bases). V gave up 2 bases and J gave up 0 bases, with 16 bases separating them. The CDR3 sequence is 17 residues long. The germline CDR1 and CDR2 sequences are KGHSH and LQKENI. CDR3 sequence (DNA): TGTGCCAGCTCACCATATGAAGGACACGTGCTGAACACTGAAGCTTTCTTT. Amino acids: CASSPYEGHVLNTEAFF.

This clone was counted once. The CDR3 spells CASSVEPGGVETQYF. The CDR3 DNA reads TGTGCCAGCAGCGTAGAACCGGGGGGGGTAGAGACCCAGTACTTC. The V gene is TRBV9, the J gene TRBJ2-5, with 8 bases lining up with TRBD2. The V segment lost 0 bases and the J segment 4 bases; nucleotides outside the gene matches: 5. This CDR3 is built from 15 residues. CDR1 is SGDLS and CDR2 is YYNGEE in the germline V gene.

The CDR3 sequence: CASTAGTTLYYEQYF. The CDR3 nucleotides are TGCGCCAGTACAGCCGGGACTACACTCTACTACGAGCAGTACTTC. The chain recombines TRBV5-1 with TRBJ2-7; TRBD2 aligns across 7 bases. V shed 8 bases and J 3 bases; nucleotides not matched to a gene: 14. This CDR3 has 15 amino acids. From germline, CDR1 is SGHRS and CDR2 YFSETQ.

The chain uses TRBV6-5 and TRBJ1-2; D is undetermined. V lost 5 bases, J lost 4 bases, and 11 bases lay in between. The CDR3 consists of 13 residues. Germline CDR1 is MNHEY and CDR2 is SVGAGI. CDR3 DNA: TGTGCCAGCAGTACGGTAGATGCCTATGGCTACACCTTC. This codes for CASSTVDAYGYTF.

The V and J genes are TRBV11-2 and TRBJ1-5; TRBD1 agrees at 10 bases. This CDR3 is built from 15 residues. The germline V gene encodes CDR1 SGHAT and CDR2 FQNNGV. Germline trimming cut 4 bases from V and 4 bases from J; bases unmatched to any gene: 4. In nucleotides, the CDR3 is TGTGCCAGCAGCTCAGGGACAGGGGTTAATCAGCCCCAGCATTTT. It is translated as CASSSGTGVNQPQHF.

CDR3 loop: CASSLRTNTGELFF. The CDR3 DNA reads as TGTGCCAGCAGTTTGCGTACGAACACCGGGGAGCTGTTTTTT. The chain employs TRBV27 and TRBJ2-2; D is ambiguous. Germline CDR1 MNHEY, CDR2 SMNVEV (reference sequence). The CDR3 contains 14 residues. With 3 bases removed from V and 0 bases from J, the gap between germline ends came to 5 bases.

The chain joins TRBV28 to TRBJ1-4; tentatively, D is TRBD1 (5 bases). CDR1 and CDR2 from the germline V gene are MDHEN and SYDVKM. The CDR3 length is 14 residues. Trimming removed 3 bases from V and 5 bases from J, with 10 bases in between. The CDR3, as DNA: TGTGCCAGCAGTTTGTACAGGCTAAATGAAAAACTGTTTTTT. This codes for CASSLYRLNEKLFF.

The CDR3 reads CASGLVLGGAGDTEAFF. CDR3 nucleotide sequence: TGTGCTAGTGGTTTGGTATTAGGGGGGGCAGGAGACACTGAAGCTTTCTTT. This rearrangement joins TRBV12-5 to TRBJ1-1; TRBD1 might be the D (6 bases). The CDR3 totals 17 residues. CDR1 LGHNT and CDR2 FRNRAP come from the germline V gene. Deletions cut 0 bases from V and 3 bases from J, with 17 bases between.

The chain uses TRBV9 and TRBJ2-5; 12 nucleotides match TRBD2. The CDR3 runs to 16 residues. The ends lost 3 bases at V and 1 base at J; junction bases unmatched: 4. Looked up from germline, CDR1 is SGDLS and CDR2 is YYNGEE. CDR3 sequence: CASSGGLAGSQETQYF. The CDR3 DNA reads TGTGCCAGCAGCGGCGGACTAGCGGGATCCCAAGAGACCCAGTACTTC.

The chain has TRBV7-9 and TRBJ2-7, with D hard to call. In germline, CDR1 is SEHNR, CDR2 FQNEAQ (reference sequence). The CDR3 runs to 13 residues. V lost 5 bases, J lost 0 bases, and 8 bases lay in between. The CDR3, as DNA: TGTGCCAGCAGCCAAACTGGCTCCTACGAGCAGTACTTC. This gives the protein CASSQTGSYEQYF.